Each of the 11 T cell receptor beta chains below was sequenced from the same sample in a study of T cell responses to AZD1222 COVID-19 vaccine. Method: immunoSEQ multiplex PCR; TCRdb's copy keeps in-frame clones and lacks some. Here the sample spans about 50,000 clones, 85% to 90% being singletons. The starting material was peripheral blood, obtained on day 0 of MenACWY control vaccination. Source of these receptors: an adult in good health.

CDR3 DNA sequence: TGCAGCGTTGGACAGAATAGCAATCAGCCCCAGCATTTT. Amino acids: CSVGQNSNQPQHF. V and J are TRBV29-1 and TRBJ1-5; TRBD1 might be the D (5 bases). Deletions cut 4 bases from V and 0 bases from J, with 7 bases between. Germline V CDR1 and CDR2: SQVTM, ANQGSEA. This CDR3 has 13 residues.

This rearrangement joins TRBV19 to TRBJ1-5; unclear D gene. Trimming took off 3 bases at V and 1 base at J, with 7 bases between the two ends. The CDR3 has 14 amino acids. Germline V gives CDR1 LNHDA, CDR2 SQIVND (reference sequence). The CDR3 DNA reads as TGTGCCAGTAGTATTCGATCAAGCAATCAGCCCCAGCATTTT. It encodes CASSIRSSNQPQHF.

CDR3 loop: CASSTGFGRELGQYF. The CDR3 nucleotides read TGTGCCAGCAGTACAGGGTTCGGGCGGGAGTTGGGGCAGTACTTC. V and J are TRBV28 and TRBJ2-7; D might be TRBD2 (7 bases). Germline CDR1 reads MDHEN; CDR2 reads SYDVKM. The V and J ends lost 5 bases and 9 bases respectively, with 23 bases between them. The CDR3 totals 15 residues.

This CDR3 reads CASRALGAEQYF. The CDR3 DNA reads as TGTGCCAGCAGGGCCCTAGGCGCCGAGCAGTACTTC. The rearrangement uses TRBV12-3 or TRBV12-4 and TRBJ2-7; D unresolved. The CDR3 sequence is 12 residues long. V lost 6 bases and J 6 bases, leaving 12 bases between the germline ends.

The chain couples TRBV19 to TRBJ2-1; 9 bases align to TRBD2. V shed 4 bases and J 6 bases; nucleotides not matched to a gene: 7. Germline V gene lookup returns CDR1 LNHDA and CDR2 SQIVND (reference sequence). This CDR3 spans 15 amino acids. The CDR3, as DNA: TGTGCCAGTAGTAGCATAGCGGGAGAGGGCAATGAGCAGTTCTTC. Translating gives CASSSIAGEGNEQFF.

CDR3: CASSLSSGTQYF. The CDR3 nucleotides read TGTGCCAGCAGCTTGTCCTCGGGGACCCAGTACTTC. This rearrangement joins TRBV5-5 to TRBJ2-5; D remains ambiguous. V was pared by 1 base and J by 7 bases, with 8 bases between. Looked up from germline, CDR1 is SGHKS and CDR2 is YYEKEE (reference sequence). The CDR3 covers 12 residues.

The rearrangement uses TRBV7-2 and TRBJ2-1; D might be TRBD1 or TRBD2, each matching 5 bases. The CDR3 loop spans 16 amino acids. CDR1 and CDR2 (germline): SGHTA, FQGNSA. The V gene lost 4 bases and the J gene lost 4 bases, with 17 bases spanning the gap. CDR3 in DNA: TGTGCCAGCAGCTACAAACGGGACCAAAGATACAATGAGCAGTTCTTC. Translating gives CASSYKRDQRYNEQFF.

CDR3 DNA: TGTGCCAGCAGAACAGGGTTCCGTCGCTCCTTTGAAAAACTGTTTTTT. This gives the protein CASRTGFRRSFEKLFF. This chain connects TRBV21-1 to TRBJ1-4; TRBD1 is taken as the D call from the table, unchecked against the DNA. TRBV21-1 is described as a pseudogene. This CDR3 has 16 residues.

This clone was observed a handful of times. The chain couples TRBV6-5 to TRBJ1-2; TRBD1 might be the D (6 bases). This CDR3 is built from 13 residues. V lost 4 bases, J lost 4 bases, and 10 bases lay in between. The germline CDR1 and CDR2 sequences are MNHEY and SVGAGI. This CDR3 is CASSLQGGYGYTF. For the CDR3, the DNA is TGTGCCAGCAGTTTACAGGGTGGCTATGGCTACACCTTC.

The genes are TRBV15 and TRBJ2-1; the match to TRBD2 covers 7 bases. Germline V CDR1 and CDR2: LNHNV, YYDKDF (reference sequence). CDR3 length equals 15 residues. The J segment lost 0 bases and the V segment lost 6 bases, leaving 5 bases of the junction unmatched. The CDR3 here is CATREAGLSYNEQFF. The DNA of the CDR3 is TGTGCCACCAGAGAAGCGGGGCTCTCCTACAATGAGCAGTTCTTC.

The V call is TRBV27, the J call TRBJ1-2, with D perhaps matching TRBD1 (6 bases). The CDR3 totals 13 residues. Germline CDR1 and CDR2: MNHEY and SMNVEV (reference sequence). The V gene lost 2 bases and the J gene lost 8 bases, with 12 bases spanning the gap. CDR3 in amino acids: CASSLGGPGGYTF. The CDR3 coding sequence is TGTGCCAGCAGTTTAGGGGGCCCGGGAGGCTACACCTTC.